This T cell receptor beta chain was identified during a study of early T cells in non-severe SARS-CoV-2 infection (dated by TCRdb to the early 2020s). With respect to the entire study: TCR sequencing used bulk RNA from unsorted whole blood, so alpha and beta chains could not be paired. Study-wide findings and limitations: VDJdb matching was skewed toward anti-spike CD8 responses and likely underestimated virus-specific expansions by missing private and CD4 specificities.

The cysteine opens and the phenylalanine closes a CDR3 of 17 amino acids. Only the CDR3 part of the read is kept: 51 bases, read in frame from the first base. CDR1 and CDR2 are drawn from the germline V gene: SNHLY, FYNNEI. Germline trimming amounts to 7 bases on V and 0 bases on J, with 6 as the count of junction bases outside the gene matches. Set within a cohort of healthcare workers in London, UK, this nested case-control study involved weekly PCR testing of nasopharyngeal swabs along with blood sampling. Between 23 and 31 March 2020, the week of the UK lockdown, healthcare workers were enrolled and then followed up weekly for as long as 16 weeks. Receptor libraries were prepared by 5' RACE. The listed sequencing device is NextSeq 500. The TCR library protocol attached unique molecular identifiers to individual cDNA molecules to correct for sequencing error and PCR bias. Both TCR alpha and beta chains were sequenced, and tight co-correlation was observed between alpha and beta sequence abundances in each sample. The source study handled its data this way. Decombinator V4 was used to annotate TCR sequences for V gene, J gene and CDR3. Expanded TCRs were defined as changing significantly between any two time points under a Poisson model with p below 0.0001. TCR abundances were normalised to the total number of TCRs sequenced in each sample and reported as counts per million. MAIT TCRs were defined by TRAV1-2 paired with TRAJ12, TRAJ20 or TRAJ33, and iNKT TCRs by TRAV10 paired with TRAJ18. VDJdb, accessed 1 November 2021, was searched for CMV, EBV and SARS-CoV-2 annotated TCRs, with TCRs annotated for multiple antigens excluded. Through fastp at Q25 and MiXCR, TCRdb rebuilt clones from the public reads, retaining in-frame beta chains. Each CDR3 protein appears once, grouped with its most common genes and DNA. Clone size and V and J calls follow TCRdb, not the original study. The sample yields tens of thousands of distinct CDR3 sequences; over 3.5% were counted once. The biggest ten clones account for around 15% of the sample.

This clonotype was observed many times. It has no known antigen specificity. Base qualities are not recorded, but no much larger clone differs from it by a single base. Recombination joined TRBV2 with TRBJ2-3; 14 central bases correspond to TRBD2. The sequenced sample was whole blood. The sequence derives from an adult who was a healthcare worker with PCR-confirmed SARS-CoV-2 infection or an uninfected control (not recorded which). The sequenced DNA: TGTGCCAGCAACAGACTAGCGGGGGGGTCTAGCACAGATACGCAGTATTTT. Translated, this gives CASNRLAGGSSTDTQYF. Reference TRBV2 and TRBJ2-3 proteins supply the regions before and after the CDR3; the full variable domain is: EPEVTQTPSHQVTQMGQEVILRCVPISNHLYFYWYRQILGQKVEFLVSFYNNEISEKSEIFDDQFSVERPDGSNFTLKIRSTKLEDSAMYFCASNRLAGGSSTDTQYFGPGTRLTVL.